This T cell receptor (beta chain) appears in the sequencing data of a study of blood T cell repertoires in COVID-19. In the study overall: From the United States, Italy and Spain came samples of acute and convalescent COVID-19. Sample material is recorded as cDNA or gDNA derived from T cells, B-cell-depleted T cells, or PBMCs.

In the original analysis: Amplification with reference gene primers provided the estimates of nucleated cell counts. Clones were read by immunoSEQ multiplex PCR, and TCRdb kept only the in-frame ones, dropping some. Clone size and V and J calls were adopted from that table, with D and trimming inferred from the DNA. The sample records hundreds of thousands of clones, less than 90% being singletons. Followed longitudinally, the Seattle patients had been enrolled during active infection. The V gene lost 2 bases and the J gene lost 4 bases, with 13 bases spanning the gap. The CDR3 has 14 residues. Germline CDR1 and CDR2: SGHRS and YFSETQ.

Sequenced: peripheral blood. The rearrangement links TRBV5-1 to TRBJ2-7; possible D gene TRBD2, 5 bases. The origin of this receptor is a woman between 70 and 85 years old with COVID-19, enrolled during active disease. The chain's CDR3 is CASSLAAGGYEQYF. Here the CDR3 DNA reads TGCGCCAGCAGCTTAGCGGCAGGAGGATACGAGCAGTACTTC.